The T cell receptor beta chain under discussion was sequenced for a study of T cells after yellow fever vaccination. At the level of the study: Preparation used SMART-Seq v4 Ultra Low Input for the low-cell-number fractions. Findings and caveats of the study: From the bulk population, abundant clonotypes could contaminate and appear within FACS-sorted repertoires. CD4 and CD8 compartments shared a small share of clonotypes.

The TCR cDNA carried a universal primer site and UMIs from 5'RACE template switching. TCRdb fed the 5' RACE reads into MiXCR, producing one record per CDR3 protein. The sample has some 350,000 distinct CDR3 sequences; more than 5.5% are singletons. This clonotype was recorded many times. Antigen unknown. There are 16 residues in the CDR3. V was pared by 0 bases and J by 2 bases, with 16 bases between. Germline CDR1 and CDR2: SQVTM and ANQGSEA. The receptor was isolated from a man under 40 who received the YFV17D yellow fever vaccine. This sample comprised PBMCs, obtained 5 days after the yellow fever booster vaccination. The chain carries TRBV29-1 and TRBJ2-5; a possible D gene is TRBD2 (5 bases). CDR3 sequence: CSVEDPHGREQETQYF. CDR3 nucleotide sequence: TGCAGCGTTGAAGATCCTCACGGCCGGGAACAAGAGACCCAGTACTTC.